The rows below give T cell receptor beta chains drawn from one sample of a study of siplizumab effects on memory and regulatory T cells. The data were produced by immunoSEQ multiplex PCR, yet TCRdb's version contains in-frame clones alone and is incomplete. The data contain about 100,000 clones, around 95% of them singletons. The sequenced material came from Tregs sorted from blood. The receptor set was obtained from a human donor in good health. Both conserved end residues are part of each CDR3. D genes are given only for firm matches. Expanded clones are given a class, and other clones once, few, many or no size at all.

NA | TRBJ1-2 | NA | TRBV7-8 | 12 | TGTGCCAGCAGCTTAGTGGCTTACGGCTACACCTTC | CASSLVAYGYTF
NA | TRBJ1-1 | NA | TRBV10-3 | 15 | TGTGCCATCAGGACCCTGGGGGGGCAGAACACTGAAGCTTTCTTT | CAIRTLGGQNTEAFF
NA | TRBJ2-7 | TRBD1 | TRBV6-5 | 15 | TGTGCCAGCAGTTACACAGGGACAGGGGGGAACGAGCAGTACTTC | CASSYTGTGGNEQYF
NA | TRBJ1-3 | NA | TRBV4-2 | 18 | TGTGCCAGCAGCCAAGATTTCCACCAAGGCGGCTCTGGAAACACCATATATTTT | CASSQDFHQGGSGNTIYF
NA | TRBJ1-5 | NA | TRBV7-8 | 12 | TGTGCCAGCAGCTTAGATAGGGCGCAACAGCATTTT | CASSLDRAQQHF
NA | TRBJ2-3 | NA | TRBV11-2 | 12 | TGTGCCAGCAGCCCAGGACCAGATACGCAGTATTTT | CASSPGPDTQYF
NA | TRBJ2-5 | NA | TRBV25-1 | 15 | TGTGCCAGCATCTCGGGGAACCCATGGGCAGAGACCCAGTACTTC | CASISGNPWAETQYF
NA | TRBJ1-2 | NA | TRBV11-2 | 14 | TGTGCCAGCAGCTTAGATCGGCGGACCTATGGCTACACCTTC | CASSLDRRTYGYTF
NA | TRBJ1-1 | NA | TRBV6-1 | 13 | TGTGCCAGCCGAGACTCCCGGAACACTGAAGCTTTCTTT | CASRDSRNTEAFF
NA | TRBJ1-1 | NA | TRBV5-1 | 14 | TGCGCCAGCAGCTTTACAGGATTGAACACTGAAGCTTTCTTT | CASSFTGLNTEAFF
NA | TRBJ2-1 | NA | TRBV11-2 | 15 | TGTGCCAGCAGCTCCAGGGGAAGGGAGAACAATGAGCAGTTCTTC | CASSSRGRENNEQFF
NA | TRBJ1-1 | NA | TRBV28 | 13 | TGTGGAGCCCGTTTGGCTTGGAGCACTGAAGCTTTCTTT | CGARLAWSTEAFF
NA | TRBJ2-1 | NA | TRBV10-1 | 14 | TGCGCCAGCAGACGGGACGTCTGGGTGGATGAGCAGTTCTTC | CASRRDVWVDEQFF
NA | TRBJ1-3 | TRBD1 | TRBV7-2 | 16 | TGTGCCAGCAGCAGGGACAGGCTAGGCTCTGGAAACACCATATATTTT | CASSRDRLGSGNTIYF
NA | TRBJ2-3 | TRBD2 | TRBV2 | 14 | TGTGCCAGCCAGCGGGAGGGCCTCACAGATACGCAGTATTTT | CASQREGLTDTQYF
NA | TRBJ1-1 | NA | TRBV11-2 | 13 | TGTGCCAGCAGCGTCGACAGCTTGCGGCGAGCTTTCTTT | CASSVDSLRRAFF
NA | TRBJ1-5 | TRBD1 | TRBV4-1 | 15 | TGCGCCAGCAGCCAGGGAGGGGGCTTCAATCAGCCCCAGCATTTT | CASSQGGGFNQPQHF
few | TRBJ2-1 | NA | TRBV6-6 | 14 | TGTGCCAGCAGTCCCCGGAGGGGGGACAATGAGCAGTTCTTC | CASSPRRGDNEQFF
NA | TRBJ1-1 | NA | TRBV11-2 | 13 | TGTGCCAGCAGCTCACAGGGTGCGACTGAAGCTTTCTTT | CASSSQGATEAFF
NA | TRBJ2-7 | NA | TRBV6-5 | 15 | TGTGCCAGCAGTTACTCGCCCCTACTCTCCTACGAGCAGTACTTC | CASSYSPLLSYEQYF
NA | TRBJ2-7 | NA | TRBV7-8 | 17 | TGTGCCAGCAGCCCCTATCGGATCCCTAGTATGGGCTACGAGCAGTACTTC | CASSPYRIPSMGYEQYF
NA | TRBJ2-5 | NA | TRBV28 | 15 | TGTGCCAGCAGTTGGGCGGGATTTGTAGAAGAGACCCAGTACTTC | CASSWAGFVEETQYF
once | TRBJ2-1 | NA | TRBV2 | 14 | TGTGCCAGCAGTGACGGAGCGAGTTACAATGAGCAGTTCTTC | CASSDGASYNEQFF
NA | TRBJ2-7 | TRBD2 | TRBV5-1 | 15 | TGCGCCAGCAGCTTGGAAGGACTAGCGGGAGACGAGCAGTACTTC | CASSLEGLAGDEQYF
NA | TRBJ1-1 | NA | TRBV28 | 13 | TGTGCCAGCAGTACGACGGTGAACACTGAAGCTTTCTTT | CASSTTVNTEAFF
NA | TRBJ1-3 | NA | TRBV4-2 | 14 | TGTGCCAGCAGCTTGACAGTCTCTGGAAACACCATATATTTT | CASSLTVSGNTIYF
few | TRBJ2-3 | NA | TRBV30 | 13 | TGTGCCTGGAGTGGGGGGATAACAGATACGCAGTATTTT | CAWSGGITDTQYF
NA | TRBJ2-3 | NA | TRBV25-1 | 18 | TGTGCCAGCAGTGAATCCCTAGGCAGCGGGTCCACCACAGATACGCAGTATTTT | CASSESLGSGSTTDTQYF